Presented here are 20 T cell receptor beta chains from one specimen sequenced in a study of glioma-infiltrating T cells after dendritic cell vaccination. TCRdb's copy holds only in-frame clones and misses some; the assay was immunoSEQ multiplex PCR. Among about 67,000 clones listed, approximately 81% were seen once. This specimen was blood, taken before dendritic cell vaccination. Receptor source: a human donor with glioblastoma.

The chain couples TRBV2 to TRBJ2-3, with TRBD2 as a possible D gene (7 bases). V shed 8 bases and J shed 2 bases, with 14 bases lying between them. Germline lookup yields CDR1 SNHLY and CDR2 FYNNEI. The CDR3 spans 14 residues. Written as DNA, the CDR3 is TGTGCCAGCCCGCGGGGGCCCGACACAGATACGCAGTATTTT. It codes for CASPRGPDTDTQYF.

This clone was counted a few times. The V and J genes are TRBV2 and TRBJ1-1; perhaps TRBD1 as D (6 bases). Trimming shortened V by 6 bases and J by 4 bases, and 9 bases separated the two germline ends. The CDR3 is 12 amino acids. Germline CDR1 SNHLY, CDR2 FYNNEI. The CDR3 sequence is CASRQGGTEAFF. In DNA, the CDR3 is TGTGCCAGCAGACAGGGTGGCACTGAAGCTTTCTTT.

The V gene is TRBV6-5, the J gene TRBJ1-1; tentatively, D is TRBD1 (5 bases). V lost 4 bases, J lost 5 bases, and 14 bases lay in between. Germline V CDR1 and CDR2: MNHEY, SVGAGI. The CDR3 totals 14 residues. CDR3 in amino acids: CASSSQGPGTEAFF. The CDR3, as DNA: TGTGCCAGCAGTTCTCAGGGTCCCGGGACTGAAGCTTTCTTT.

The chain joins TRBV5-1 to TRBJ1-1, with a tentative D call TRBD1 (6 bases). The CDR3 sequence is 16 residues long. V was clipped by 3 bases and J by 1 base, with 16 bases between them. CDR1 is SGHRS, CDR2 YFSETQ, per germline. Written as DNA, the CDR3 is TGCGCCAGCAGCTCTCGGACAGCGATATCGAACACTGAAGCTTTCTTT. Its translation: CASSSRTAISNTEAFF.

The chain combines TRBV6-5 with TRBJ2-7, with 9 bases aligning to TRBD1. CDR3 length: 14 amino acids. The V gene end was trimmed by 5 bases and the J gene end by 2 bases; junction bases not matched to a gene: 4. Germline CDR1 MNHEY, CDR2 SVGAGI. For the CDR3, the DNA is TGTGCCAGCAGTCAAGGACAGGGGACCTACGAGCAGTACTTC. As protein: CASSQGQGTYEQYF.

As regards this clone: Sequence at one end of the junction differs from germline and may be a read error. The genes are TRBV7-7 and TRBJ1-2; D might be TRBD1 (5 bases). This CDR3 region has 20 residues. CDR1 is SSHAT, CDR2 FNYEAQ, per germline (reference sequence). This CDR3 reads CASSLGQGRIGKPRNYGYTF. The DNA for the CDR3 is TGTGCTAGCAGCTTAGGCCAGGGTCGTATAGGGAAGCCCCGCAACTATGGCTACACCTTC.

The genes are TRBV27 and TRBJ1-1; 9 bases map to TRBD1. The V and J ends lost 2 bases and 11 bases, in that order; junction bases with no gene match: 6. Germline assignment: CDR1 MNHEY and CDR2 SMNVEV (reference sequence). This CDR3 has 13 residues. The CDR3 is CASSLKGTGRAFF. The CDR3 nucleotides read TGTGCCAGCAGTTTAAAAGGGACAGGGCGGGCTTTCTTT.

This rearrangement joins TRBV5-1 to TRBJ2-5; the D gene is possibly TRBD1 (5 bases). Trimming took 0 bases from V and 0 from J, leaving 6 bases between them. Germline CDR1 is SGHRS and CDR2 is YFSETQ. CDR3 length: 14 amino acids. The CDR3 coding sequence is TGCGCCAGCAGCTTGGTACAGGACCAAGAGACCCAGTACTTC. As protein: CASSLVQDQETQYF.

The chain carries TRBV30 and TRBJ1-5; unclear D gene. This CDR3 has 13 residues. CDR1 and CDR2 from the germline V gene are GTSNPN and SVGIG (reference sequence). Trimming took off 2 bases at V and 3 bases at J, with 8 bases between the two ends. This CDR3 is CAWSYSANQPQHF. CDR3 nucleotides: TGTGCCTGGAGTTATAGCGCCAATCAGCCCCAGCATTTT.

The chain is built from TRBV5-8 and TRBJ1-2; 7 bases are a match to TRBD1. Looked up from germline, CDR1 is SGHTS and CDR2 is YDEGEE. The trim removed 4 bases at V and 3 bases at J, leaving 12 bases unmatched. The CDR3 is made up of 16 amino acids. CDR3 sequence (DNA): TGTGCCAGCAGCCTCACGTCACAGGGGATTTACTATGGCTACACCTTC. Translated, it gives CASSLTSQGIYYGYTF.

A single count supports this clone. The CDR3 DNA follows: TGTGCCAGCAGCTTAAGCACAGGGCTAGGGCACGAGCAGTACTTC. Its translation is CASSLSTGLGHEQYF. This chain connects TRBV7-3 to TRBJ2-7; TRBD1 might be the D (6 bases). V dropped 1 base and J dropped 5 bases, with 15 bases sitting between them. This CDR3 has 15 amino acids. Germline lookup yields CDR1 SGHTA and CDR2 FQGTGA.

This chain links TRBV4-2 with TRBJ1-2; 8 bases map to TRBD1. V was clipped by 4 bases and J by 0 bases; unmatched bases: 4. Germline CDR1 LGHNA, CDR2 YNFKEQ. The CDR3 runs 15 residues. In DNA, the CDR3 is TGTGCCAGCAGCCCCGGACAGGGCCCTAACTATGGCTACACCTTC. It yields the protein CASSPGQGPNYGYTF.

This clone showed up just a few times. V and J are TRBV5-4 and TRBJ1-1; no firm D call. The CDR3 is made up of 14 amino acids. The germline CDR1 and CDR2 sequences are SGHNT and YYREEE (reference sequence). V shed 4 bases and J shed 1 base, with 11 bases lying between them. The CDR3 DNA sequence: TGTGCCAGCAGCCCCCCTGGCAAGAACACTGAAGCTTTCTTT. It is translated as CASSPPGKNTEAFF. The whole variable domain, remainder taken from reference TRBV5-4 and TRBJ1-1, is ETGVTQSPTHLIKTRGQQVTLRCSSQSGHNTVSWYQQALGQGPQFIFQYYREEENGRGNFPPRFSGLQFPNYSSELNVNALELDDSALYLCASSPPGKNTEAFFGQGTRLTVV.

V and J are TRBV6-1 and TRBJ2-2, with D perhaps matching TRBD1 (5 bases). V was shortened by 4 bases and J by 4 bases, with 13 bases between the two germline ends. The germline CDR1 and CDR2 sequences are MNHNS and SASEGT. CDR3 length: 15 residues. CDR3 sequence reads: CASSVSPDSTGELFF. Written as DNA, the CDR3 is TGTGCCAGCAGTGTTAGCCCCGACAGCACCGGGGAGCTGTTTTTT.

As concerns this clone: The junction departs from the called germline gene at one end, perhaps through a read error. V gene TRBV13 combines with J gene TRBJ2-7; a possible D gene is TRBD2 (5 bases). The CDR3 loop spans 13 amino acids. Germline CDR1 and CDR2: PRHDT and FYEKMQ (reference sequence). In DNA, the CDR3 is TGTGCCGGCAGCCAGGACTTGGCCTACGAGCAGTACTTC. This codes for CAGSQDLAYEQYF. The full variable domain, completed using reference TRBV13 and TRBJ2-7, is AAGVIQSPRHLIKEKRETATLKCYPIPRHDTVYWYQQGPGQDPQFLISFYEKMQSDKGSIPDRFSAQQFSDYHSELNMSSLELGDSALYFCAGSQDLAYEQYFGPGTRLTVT.

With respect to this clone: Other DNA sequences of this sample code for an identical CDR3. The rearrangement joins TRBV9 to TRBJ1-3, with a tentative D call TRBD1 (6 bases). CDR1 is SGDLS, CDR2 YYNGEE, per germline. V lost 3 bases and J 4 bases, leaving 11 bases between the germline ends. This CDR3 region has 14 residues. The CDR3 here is CASSEGGSGNTIYF. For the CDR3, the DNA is TGTGCCAGCAGCGAAGGGGGTTCAGGAAACACCATATATTTT.

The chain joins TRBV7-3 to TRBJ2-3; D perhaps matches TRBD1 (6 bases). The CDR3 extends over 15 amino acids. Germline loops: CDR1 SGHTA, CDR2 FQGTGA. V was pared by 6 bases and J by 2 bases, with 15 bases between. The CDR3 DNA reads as TGTGCCAGCAGTTTACAGGGTATCATCACAGATACGCAGTATTTT. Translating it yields CASSLQGIITDTQYF.

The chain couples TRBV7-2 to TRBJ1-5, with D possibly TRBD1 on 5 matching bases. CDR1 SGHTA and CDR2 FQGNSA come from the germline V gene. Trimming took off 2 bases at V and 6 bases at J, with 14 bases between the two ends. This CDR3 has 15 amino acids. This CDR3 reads CASSLSQGLGQPQHF. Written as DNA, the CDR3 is TGTGCCAGCAGCTTATCTCAGGGTTTGGGTCAGCCCCAGCATTTT.

The DNA for the CDR3 is TGTGCCAGTAGTATAAAGGGAGGGTCCTACAATGAGCAGTTCTTC. This codes for CASSIKGGSYNEQFF. The chain is built from TRBV19 and TRBJ2-1; 7 bases line up with TRBD2. Trimming removed 2 bases from V and 1 base from J; junction bases left unmatched: 2. This CDR3 is built from 15 residues. Germline CDR1 and CDR2: LNHDA and SQIVND (reference sequence).

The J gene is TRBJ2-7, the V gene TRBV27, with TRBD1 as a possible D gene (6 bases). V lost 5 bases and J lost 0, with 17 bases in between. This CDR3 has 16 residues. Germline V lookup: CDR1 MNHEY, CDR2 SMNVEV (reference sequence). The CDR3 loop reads CASSPIDRLSSYEQYF. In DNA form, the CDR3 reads TGTGCCAGCAGTCCCATTGACAGGTTGAGCTCCTACGAGCAGTACTTC.